The entry below gives a single TCR beta chain sequence along with its context. This clonotype was recorded many times. Its antigen is currently not known. Base qualities are not provided; no much larger clone lies one nucleotide away. Reads for this sample came from an Illumina NovaSeq 6000. TCRalpha and TCRbeta cDNA libraries were built by 5'RACE with constant-segment primers, adding sample barcodes and unique molecular identifiers. Trizol reagent was used to extract RNA from every sample. Library amplification was performed in two PCR steps, and a second sample barcode and Illumina TruSeq adapters were introduced in the second step. Libraries were sequenced on an Illumina NovaSeq with 2 x 150 bp paired-end reads. As for the original processing: With migec v1.2.7, reads were demultiplexed and then collapsed into UMI-guided consensus sequences. Using mixcr v2.1.11, UMI consensuses were aligned to TRA and TRB V and J templates and then assembled into clonotypes. Clonotypes were classified as expanded or contracted when called significant by both edgeR and NoisET, with noise models trained on biological replicates. For edgeR calls, a false discovery rate-adjusted p below 0.01 and a log2 fold-change threshold of 1 were applied. As an exploratory analysis of dynamics, max-normalized trajectories of the 1000 most abundant clonotypes were examined by PCA with hierarchical clustering. Each responding clone was given a CD4 or CD8 phenotype based on the CD4+ and CD8+ repertoires, which had been sequenced separately. The public reads were reprocessed in TCRdb via fastp at Q25 and MiXCR, keeping in-frame beta chains. Identical CDR3 proteins give one entry, which carries the most common genes and DNA. TCRdb's processing, not the authors' own work, is the source of the V and J calls. This sample has a few hundred thousand distinct CDR3 sequences in its table, and 20% of those were observed once. The top ten clones comprise over 20% of the sample.

PBMCs were isolated by Ficoll-Paque density gradient centrifugation. This record comes from a study of T-cell memory formation after mild COVID-19 (TCRdb year 2021). A note on the overall study: TCR sequence clusters from the two donors were found to be largely donor specific. In a couple of donors, T-cell clones that expanded and contracted after mild COVID-19 were followed by sequencing TCRalpha and TCRbeta repertoires longitudinally. The cohort comprised two young, previously healthy adult volunteers, one female and one male. The investigation overall reported the following: From day 15 to 85, contracting clones showed balanced CD4/CD8 phenotypes, whereas a second wave of clones that expanded from day 15 to 37 leaned towards CD4+. The detection of some responding clones in pre-infection memory suggests that pre-existing cross-reactive memory T cells joined the SARS-CoV-2 response. The study included only a couple of mild cases, and larger cohorts that include severe cases with pre-infection samples were judged to be necessary. SARS-CoV-2 specificity was not confirmed for the second-wave clones peaking on day 37. Contracting CD4+ clones turned up mainly in the CM and EM memory subsets, whereas EMRA was where CD8+ clones were enriched.

V and J lose 6 bases and 6 bases, and a span of 17 bases separates them. The CDR3 holds 13 amino acids from the cysteine to the phenylalanine. Left in the record is the CDR3 DNA by itself, 39 bases read in frame from the first base. CDR1 DFQATT and CDR2 SNEGSKA are derived from the germline V gene (reference sequence). The sequenced sample consisted of PBMCs or a T cell subset sorted from them (not recorded which). This clonotype was sampled from a man younger than 35 who had mild COVID-19 (a few samples of this study predate the infection). The sample titles of this study are shuffled in the database, so cell type and time point are left out; the donor was told from shared clones. Recombination joined TRBV20-1 with TRBJ1-2; confidence is insufficient to name the D gene. CDR3 region: CSAILHTVDGYTF. The DNA is as follows: TGCAGTGCCATTCTTCACACAGTCGATGGCTACACCTTC.